The clone carrying this T cell receptor beta chain has ten or more counts. The target antigen is unknown. The V and J ends lost 0 bases and 2 bases respectively, with 8 bases between them. The CDR3 runs to 14 residues. CDR1 and CDR2 (germline): LGHNA, YNFKEQ. This specimen belongs to a study of T-cell reconstitution after alpha-beta-depleted transplantation in children. General observations from the study: Expanded graft clones, several hundred of them, were reportedly the source of alpha-beta T cells about two months after transplant. Surviving recipient T cells and thymic progenitors produced the high day-60 TCRbeta diversity seen in some patients. By one year post-transplant, T-cell counts and diversity largely arose from T cells that were newly produced.

A library of TCRbeta sequences, prepared with unique molecular identifiers, was generated. Each CDR3 protein is one row after TCRdb ran MiXCR on the PCR reads. The sample contains 200,000 to 300,000 distinct CDR3 sequences, roughly 23% of which appear only once. The receptor comes from a girl aged 2-9 years with Fanconi anemia, due to receive a stem cell transplant. The chain employs TRBV4-2 and TRBJ2-7; the D is unclear. Specimen: PBMCs, collected before TCRalphabeta/CD19-depleted stem cell transplant. The CDR3 nucleotides are TGTGCCAGCAGCCAAGAACACAGAACCTACGAGCAGTACTTC. The encoded protein is CASSQEHRTYEQYF.